A single sample is the source of the 21 T cell receptor beta chains below, sequenced in a study of T cells in localized non-small cell lung cancer. Data came from immunoSEQ multiplex PCR; TCRdb stores just in-frame clones and leaves some out. In the table there are some 15,000 clones, roughly 89% of which are singletons. The sequencing here drew on peripheral blood mononuclear cells, taken before any cancer treatment. The origin of the receptors is a woman between 35 and 75 years old with stage III lung adenocarcinoma.

This clone has only one observation. This chain connects TRBV6-5 to TRBJ1-6; TRBD1 aligns across 11 bases. Trimming removed 5 bases from V and 9 bases from J; junction bases left unmatched: 3. CDR1 MNHEY and CDR2 SVGAGI come from the germline V gene. The CDR3 runs 14 residues. CDR3 region: CASSADRGRSPLHF. The DNA for the CDR3 is TGTGCCAGCAGTGCGGACAGGGGGCGTTCACCCCTCCACTTT.

The J gene is TRBJ1-3, the V gene TRBV7-2, with a weak D call TRBD1 (6 bases). The germline V and J ends were trimmed by 3 bases and 1 base, with 13 bases remaining between them. The germline gives CDR1 SGHTA, CDR2 FQGNSA. CDR3 length: 16 amino acids. The CDR3 DNA sequence: TGTGCCAGCAGCTTCACGGGGGCAGAGTCTGGAAACACCATATATTTT. Translation gives CASSFTGAESGNTIYF.

The chain links TRBV5-1 to TRBJ2-7; TRBD2 is a possible D gene (5 bases). V lost 4 bases and J 1 base, leaving 18 bases between the germline ends. Germline lookup yields CDR1 SGHRS and CDR2 YFSETQ. This CDR3 contains 16 residues. The CDR3 is CASSPAGGSVSYEQYF. DNA of the CDR3: TGCGCCAGCAGCCCAGCAGGAGGTTCTGTATCCTACGAGCAGTACTTC.

V gene TRBV5-6 combines with J gene TRBJ1-2; D gene unclear. Trimming took 3 bases from V and 3 from J, leaving 12 bases between them. Per germline, CDR1 SGHDT and CDR2 YYEEEE. This CDR3 is built from 14 residues. The CDR3 reads CASSYYRLDYGYTF. The CDR3 DNA reads TGTGCCAGCAGCTATTACCGGCTGGACTATGGCTACACCTTC.

V usage is TRBV7-8 and J usage is TRBJ2-4, with D possibly matching TRBD1 (6 bases). Trimming left V 5 bases short and J 7 bases short, with 18 bases between. The CDR3 covers 15 residues. Germline CDR1 and CDR2: SGHVS and FQNEAQ. CDR3 in DNA: TGTGCCAGCAGCCCATATAGGGGGAAGAGTAACATTCAGTACTTC. Residues: CASSPYRGKSNIQYF.

This chain joins TRBV5-6 and TRBJ2-7, with D unclear. The CDR3 is 14 residues long. The V and J ends lost 4 bases and 2 bases respectively, with 13 bases between them. Germline CDR1 and CDR2: SGHDT and YYEEEE. This chain's CDR3 is CASSRVQRTYEQYF. The CDR3 nucleotides are TGTGCCAGCAGCCGCGTACAGAGAACCTACGAGCAGTACTTC.

The chain has TRBV2 and TRBJ2-3; 7 bases fit TRBD2. Looked up from germline, CDR1 is SNHLY and CDR2 is FYNNEI. This CDR3 contains 14 residues. V trimming: 3 bases; J trimming: 1 base; junction bases outside the gene matches: 1. The CDR3 reads CASSDGGGTDTQYF. CDR3 nucleotides: TGTGCCAGCAGTGATGGGGGGGGCACAGATACGCAGTATTTT.

V is TRBV7-9 and J is TRBJ1-4; D is possibly TRBD1 (5 bases). The V end was cut by 3 bases, the J end by 10 bases, with 15 bases between. Germline-derived CDR1 and CDR2 are SEHNR and FQNEAQ (reference sequence). The CDR3 length is 14 residues. The CDR3 region is CASSFPRSGGKLFF. The CDR3, as DNA: TGTGCCAGCAGCTTTCCCAGGAGCGGGGGAAAACTGTTTTTT.

The chain has TRBV18 and TRBJ2-5, with no clear D. This CDR3 region has 14 residues. Germline V gene lookup returns CDR1 KGHSH and CDR2 LQKENI. Trimming took off 2 bases at V and 2 bases at J, with 9 bases between the two ends. The DNA for the CDR3 is TGTGCCAGCTCACCAACAATAGGGCAAGAGACCCAGTACTTC. This gives the protein CASSPTIGQETQYF.

The chain is built from TRBV7-9 and TRBJ2-3; the match to TRBD1 covers 11 bases. Germline CDR1 is SEHNR and CDR2 is FQNEAQ (reference sequence). This CDR3 is 14 amino acids long. J lost 5 bases, V lost 5 bases, and 3 bases had no gene match. CDR3 protein: CASSVDRGRDTQYF. CDR3 sequence (DNA): TGTGCCAGCAGCGTGGACAGGGGGCGAGATACGCAGTATTTT. Filled out from reference TRBV7-9 and TRBJ2-3, the complete variable domain reads DTGVSQNPRHKITKRGQNVTFRCDPISEHNRLYWYRQTLGQGPEFLTYFQNEAQLEKSRLLSDRFSAERPKGSFSTLEIQRTEQGDSAMYLCASSVDRGRDTQYFGPGTRLTVL.

The V gene is TRBV5-1, the J gene TRBJ2-1; 10 nucleotides agree with TRBD2. The V and J ends lost 2 bases and 7 bases, in that order; junction bases with no gene match: 6. The germline gives CDR1 SGHRS, CDR2 YFSETQ. The CDR3 length is 15 residues. This CDR3 reads CASSFLAGAGNEQFF. The CDR3 DNA is TGCGCCAGCAGCTTCCTAGCGGGAGCGGGAAATGAGCAGTTCTTC.

This clone has just one count. This chain links TRBV4-1 with TRBJ2-7; D may correspond to TRBD1 or TRBD2 (5 bases each). Trimming stripped 1 base from V and 4 bases from J, with 14 bases between. The CDR3 is made up of 15 amino acids. Germline CDR1 is MGHRA and CDR2 is YSYEKL. The CDR3 sequence: CASSQGTGPKYEQYF. Written as DNA, the CDR3 is TGCGCCAGCAGCCAAGGAACGGGACCTAAATACGAGCAGTACTTC.

This clone was seen a few times. The chain recombines TRBV30 with TRBJ1-2; D call uncertain. V lost 7 bases and J lost 4, with 7 bases in between. This CDR3 spans 10 amino acids. Germline assignment: CDR1 GTSNPN and CDR2 SVGIG (reference sequence). CDR3 sequence (DNA): TGTGCCTCGTGGTCCTATGGCTACACCTTC. Translated, it gives CASWSYGYTF.

This sequence joins TRBV4-1 and TRBJ2-6; no definite D call. This CDR3 spans 16 amino acids. CDR1 MGHRA and CDR2 YSYEKL come from the germline V gene. The V and J ends lost 1 base and 0 bases respectively, with 7 bases between them. DNA of the CDR3: TGCGCCAGCAGCCAAGTATGGTCCTCTGGGGCCAACGTCCTGACTTTC. Its protein product is CASSQVWSSGANVLTF.

This clone was observed once. The chain has TRBV5-5 and TRBJ2-5; D unclear. V was pared by 0 bases and J by 2 bases, with 11 bases between. This CDR3 is built from 15 residues. Germline-derived CDR1 and CDR2 are SGHKS and YYEKEE (reference sequence). CDR3 sequence: CASSLATVRQETQYF. For the CDR3, the DNA is TGTGCCAGCAGCTTGGCCACGGTCCGGCAAGAGACCCAGTACTTC.

The chain uses TRBV5-1 and TRBJ1-5, with a possible D match to TRBD1 (6 bases). Looked up from germline, CDR1 is SGHRS and CDR2 is YFSETQ. This CDR3 comprises 14 residues. V gave up 0 bases and J gave up 9 bases, with 13 bases separating them. In DNA, the CDR3 is TGCGCCAGCAGCTTGGCCGGGGGGCACCCGCCCCAGCATTTT. This encodes CASSLAGGHPPQHF.

The chain combines TRBV2 with TRBJ1-1; weak D call: TRBD1 (6 bases). The CDR3 is made up of 13 amino acids. With 9 bases removed from V and 4 bases from J, the gap between germline ends came to 15 bases. Germline V gene lookup returns CDR1 SNHLY and CDR2 FYNNEI. CDR3 DNA: TGTGCCAGTCTAGGACAGAAAGGCACTGAAGCTTTCTTT. Translation: CASLGQKGTEAFF.

V and J are TRBV19 and TRBJ1-2; 11 bases align to TRBD1. Germline assignment: CDR1 LNHDA and CDR2 SQIVND (reference sequence). V lost 1 base, J lost 6 bases, and 10 bases stayed unmatched. This CDR3 is built from 17 residues. In DNA, the CDR3 is TGTGCCAGTAGTATAGCCCGGGACAGGGGGATTGGTGATGGCTACACCTTC. It codes for CASSIARDRGIGDGYTF. Drawing the rest from reference TRBV19 and TRBJ1-2, the complete variable domain is DGGITQSPKYLFRKEGQNVTLSCEQNLNHDAMYWYRQDPGQGLRLIYYSQIVNDFQKGDIAEGYSVSREKKESFPLTVTSAQKNPTAFYLCASSIARDRGIGDGYTFGSGTRLTVV.

The chain carries TRBV12-5 and TRBJ2-5; D might be TRBD1 or TRBD2, each matching 5 bases. The CDR3 is 14 residues long. The germline V gene encodes CDR1 LGHNT and CDR2 FRNRAP. V was trimmed by 4 bases and J by 4 bases, leaving 13 bases between them. CDR3 loop: CASGSRLRGETQYF. DNA of the CDR3: TGTGCTAGTGGTTCAAGACTAAGGGGAGAGACCCAGTACTTC.

V gene TRBV9 combines with J gene TRBJ2-7; 12 bases match TRBD2. The V segment lost 3 bases and the J segment 6 bases; nucleotides outside the gene matches: 7. The germline V gene encodes CDR1 SGDLS and CDR2 YYNGEE. This CDR3 region has 15 residues. CDR3 in amino acids: CASSEGWTSGTEQYF. DNA of the CDR3: TGTGCCAGCAGCGAGGGGTGGACTAGCGGGACCGAGCAGTACTTC.

Only one count was recorded for this clone. J is TRBJ2-3 and V is TRBV25-1; 10 bases align to TRBD2. Germline CDR1 MGHDK, CDR2 SYGVNS. V trimming: 1 base; J trimming: 6 bases; junction bases outside the gene matches: 10. The CDR3 extends over 17 amino acids. DNA for the CDR3: TGTGCCAGCAGTGAATTGATTAGCGGGAGGCTCGGGGATACGCAGTATTTT. This gives the protein CASSELISGRLGDTQYF.